These 28 T cell receptor beta chains were sequenced from one sample in a study of blood T cell repertoires in COVID-19. Only in-frame clones appear in the TCRdb table, and some are missing; sequencing was by immunoSEQ multiplex PCR. The sample consists of roughly 410,000 clones, 70% to 90% of them appearing once. The sequenced material came from peripheral blood. All receptors derive from an older woman with COVID-19, enrolled during active disease.

The chain uses TRBV2 and TRBJ1-1; a weak D match, TRBD1 (5 bases). The CDR3 totals 13 residues. The germline gives CDR1 SNHLY, CDR2 FYNNEI. Trimming removed 6 bases from V and 4 bases from J, with 12 bases in between. The CDR3: CASSPRVSTEAFF. The CDR3 DNA sequence: TGTGCCAGCAGCCCCAGGGTTAGCACTGAAGCTTTCTTT.

The genes are TRBV14 and TRBJ2-5; possibly TRBD1 for D (5 bases). CDR1 is SGHDN, CDR2 FVKESK, per germline. CDR3 length equals 14 residues. Trimming stripped 4 bases from V and 2 bases from J, with 11 bases between. Written as DNA, the CDR3 is TGTGCCAGCAGCCTTAGGACACTTCAAGAGACCCAGTACTTC. Residues: CASSLRTLQETQYF.

CDR3 in amino acids: CASSLSRTAQYYEQYF. The CDR3 DNA is TGTGCCAGCAGTTTATCAAGGACAGCTCAATACTACGAGCAGTACTTC. This rearrangement joins TRBV27 to TRBJ2-7; TRBD1 is a possible D gene (6 bases). The CDR3 extends over 16 amino acids. Trimming stripped 0 bases from V and 3 bases from J, with 15 bases between. In germline, CDR1 is MNHEY, CDR2 SMNVEV (reference sequence).

The CDR3 region is CASNAGSWNTEAFF. CDR3 bases: TGTGCCAGCAACGCGGGCAGCTGGAACACTGAAGCTTTCTTT. The chain joins TRBV6-5 to TRBJ1-1; D is uncertain. The CDR3 length is 14 residues. The germline CDR1 and CDR2 sequences are MNHEY and SVGAGI. V lost 7 bases, J lost 1 base, and 13 bases lay in between.

This chain uses TRBV6-5 with TRBJ1-3; TRBD1 matches 7 bases. The V and J ends lost 3 bases and 4 bases, in that order; junction bases with no gene match: 6. Looked up from germline, CDR1 is MNHEY and CDR2 is SVGAGI. The CDR3 contains 15 residues. The CDR3 loop is CASSYGEGAGNTIYF. DNA for the CDR3: TGTGCCAGCAGTTATGGAGAGGGGGCGGGAAACACCATATATTTT.

About this clone: The germline gene is not matched at one end of the junction; a read error may be the cause. This chain links TRBV7-7 with TRBJ2-1; 10 bases match TRBD2. The CDR3 runs to 16 residues. Per germline, CDR1 SSHAT and CDR2 FNYEAQ (reference sequence). The CDR3 protein is CASSPTSGPARGEQFF. The CDR3 coding sequence is TGTGCTAGCAGCCCGACTAGCGGGCCCGCCAGGGGTGAGCAGTTCTTC.

The CDR3 protein is CASSSTGTGFNEQFF. The CDR3 DNA follows: TGCGCCAGCAGCTCCACCGGGACAGGGTTCAATGAGCAGTTCTTC. The gene calls are TRBV5-1 and TRBJ2-1, with 9 positions matching TRBD1. Germline values: CDR1 SGHRS, CDR2 YFSETQ. The CDR3 is 15 amino acids. V was pared by 3 bases and J by 6 bases, with 7 bases of the junction left unmatched.

This clone came up once. CDR3 sequence: CASSYSEGVNTEAFF. In DNA, the CDR3 is TGTGCCAGCAGTTACTCTGAGGGTGTGAACACTGAAGCTTTCTTT. This chain joins TRBV6-5 and TRBJ1-1; D is ambiguous. Germline V lookup: CDR1 MNHEY, CDR2 SVGAGI. This CDR3 contains 15 residues. Deletions cut 0 bases from V and 0 bases from J, with 8 bases between.

This chain connects TRBV29-1 to TRBJ1-5, with 8 positions matching TRBD1. CDR3 length: 15 residues. From germline, CDR1 is SQVTM and CDR2 ANQGSEA. V lost 6 bases and J lost 2; bases outside the gene matches: 9. The CDR3 sequence is CSVSQGGAGNQPQHF. The DNA of the CDR3 is TGCAGCGTCTCACAGGGGGGGGCAGGCAATCAGCCCCAGCATTTT.

The V gene is TRBV5-1, the J gene TRBJ2-1; 7 nucleotides align to TRBD2. Germline CDR1 and CDR2: SGHRS and YFSETQ. V gave up 0 bases and J gave up 2 bases; unmatched junction bases: 5. The CDR3 has 16 residues. The CDR3 DNA sequence: TGCGCCAGCAGCTTGGAACGGGGGGTTGCCTACAATGAGCAGTTCTTC. Its translation is CASSLERGVAYNEQFF.

The rearrangement links TRBV24-1 to TRBJ2-1, with 7 bases lining up with TRBD1. Trimming at V came to 8 bases and at J to 8 bases, leaving 11 bases not matched to a gene. This CDR3 contains 14 residues. Germline CDR1 is KGHDR and CDR2 is SFDVKD. CDR3 sequence (DNA): TGTGCCACCACGGGACAGTTATACAATCATGAGCAGTTCTTC. It encodes CATTGQLYNHEQFF.

This rearrangement joins TRBV16 to TRBJ1-2; 9 positions match TRBD1. The trim removed 6 bases at V and 2 bases at J, leaving 10 bases unmatched. The CDR3 runs to 16 residues. Germline lookup yields CDR1 KGHSY and CDR2 FQNENV. The CDR3 sequence is CASSTSRGQGNYGYTF. In DNA, the CDR3 is TGTGCCAGCAGTACCAGCAGGGGACAGGGCAACTATGGCTACACCTTC.

V is TRBV3-1 (or the pseudogene TRBV3-2) and J is TRBJ1-5; D gene ambiguous. The CDR3 runs 17 residues. Germline V gene data show CDR1 as LGHDT and CDR2 as YNNKEL (reference sequence). The germline V and J ends were trimmed by 1 base and 2 bases, with 15 bases remaining between them. CDR3 protein: CASSQASGGGGNQPQHF. The DNA of the CDR3 is TGTGCCAGCAGCCAAGCTTCCGGAGGAGGAGGCAATCAGCCCCAGCATTTT.

The chain is built from TRBV20-1 and TRBJ2-5; D might be TRBD2 (5 bases). V gave up 3 bases and J gave up 2 bases, with 10 bases separating them. CDR1 DFQATT and CDR2 SNEGSKA come from the germline V gene (reference sequence). CDR3 length: 13 residues. The CDR3 nucleotides read TGCAGTGCTAGTGCGGGTCTGCAAGAGACCCAGTACTTC. Its protein is CSASAGLQETQYF.

V and J are TRBV28 and TRBJ1-2; the match to TRBD1 covers 9 bases. With 2 bases clipped from V and 7 bases from J, the junction kept 8 bases outside the gene matches. CDR1 and CDR2 (germline): MDHEN, SYDVKM. The CDR3 is 15 residues long. In DNA form, the CDR3 reads TGTGCCAGCAGTTTACCGGGACAGGGTTTTAGTGGCTACACCTTC. The encoded protein is CASSLPGQGFSGYTF.

The rearrangement joins TRBV28 to TRBJ1-2; TRBD1 matches 7 bases. CDR1 is MDHEN, CDR2 SYDVKM, per germline. Trimming at V came to 3 bases and at J to 4 bases, leaving 5 bases not matched to a gene. CDR3 length equals 14 residues. CDR3 DNA sequence: TGTGCCAGCAGTTTGGAGACAGGGATCTATGGCTACACCTTC. Its translation is CASSLETGIYGYTF.

The chain links TRBV7-9 to TRBJ2-7; 11 nucleotides align to TRBD1. Germline loops: CDR1 SEHNR, CDR2 FQNEAQ (reference sequence). This CDR3 region has 15 residues. V was pared by 0 bases and J by 3 bases, with 1 base of the junction left unmatched. The CDR3 protein is CASSLAGTGGYEQYF. The CDR3 DNA reads TGTGCCAGCAGCTTAGCGGGGACAGGGGGCTACGAGCAGTACTTC.

The rearrangement joins TRBV6-1 to TRBJ2-1; 14 nucleotides match TRBD2. Germline assignment: CDR1 MNHNS and CDR2 SASEGT. CDR3 length: 16 amino acids. The V gene end was trimmed by 4 bases and the J gene end by 10 bases; junction bases not matched to a gene: 9. The CDR3 DNA sequence: TGTGCCAGCAGTGGACTAGCGGGGGGGAAGACTAAGGAGCAGTTCTTC. This translates into CASSGLAGGKTKEQFF.

This clone came up a few times. J is TRBJ1-3 and V is TRBV12-5; D unclear. This CDR3 spans 14 amino acids. Trimming left V 1 base short and J 0 bases short, with 4 bases between. Germline lookup yields CDR1 LGHNT and CDR2 FRNRAP. DNA of the CDR3: TGTGCTAGTGGTTTGGACAGCTCTGGAAACACCATATATTTT. Amino acid sequence: CASGLDSSGNTIYF. The entire variable domain, with the rest obtained from reference TRBV12-5 and TRBJ1-3, is as follows: DARVTQTPRHKVTEMGQEVTMRCQPILGHNTVFWYRQTMMQGLELLAYFRNRAPLDDSGMPKDRFSAEMPDATLATLKIQPSEPRDSAVYFCASGLDSSGNTIYFGEGSWLTVV.

This chain uses TRBV2 with TRBJ2-3; TRBD1 agrees at 12 bases. Per germline, CDR1 SNHLY and CDR2 FYNNEI. This CDR3 spans 15 amino acids. The junction had 3 bases not matched to a gene; V was cut back by 4 bases and J by 4 bases. The CDR3 bases are TGTGCCAGCAGTGTGGGACAGGGGGCGTCAGATACGCAGTATTTT. Translated, it gives CASSVGQGASDTQYF. The full variable domain, with the rest looked up from reference TRBV2 and TRBJ2-3, is EPEVTQTPSHQVTQMGQEVILRCVPISNHLYFYWYRQILGQKVEFLVSFYNNEISEKSEIFDDQFSVERPDGSNFTLKIRSTKLEDSAMYFCASSVGQGASDTQYFGPGTRLTVL.

Concerning this clone itself: The limits of the CDR3 on the DNA are not certain, so only TCRdb's listed CDR3 is given. V and J are TRBV12-3 or TRBV12-4 and TRBJ1-6; the table calls TRBD1, which could not be checked here. The CDR3 extends over 12 residues, inclusive of both ends. The chain's CDR3 is CASSFGRGSVHF.

The V and J genes are TRBV5-1 and TRBJ1-3, with TRBD1 matching 7 bases. The CDR3 is 16 residues long. In germline, CDR1 is SGHRS, CDR2 YFSETQ. V gave up 2 bases and J gave up 0 bases; unmatched junction bases: 5. CDR3 in DNA: TGCGCCAGCAGCTTACAGGGGTTGAGCTCTGGAAACACCATATATTTT. Translating it yields CASSLQGLSSGNTIYF.

This chain uses TRBV14 with TRBJ1-1, with a tentative D call TRBD1 (5 bases). V was pared by 0 bases and J by 5 bases, with 13 bases between. The CDR3 is made up of 15 amino acids. CDR1 and CDR2 (germline): SGHDN, FVKESK. The CDR3 is CASSQERGRLTEAFF. DNA for the CDR3: TGTGCCAGCAGCCAAGAACGGGGGAGGTTAACTGAAGCTTTCTTT.

The rearrangement uses TRBV27 and TRBJ2-1; 7 bases line up with TRBD1. V gave up 3 bases and J gave up 0 bases; unmatched junction bases: 5. The CDR3 sequence is 16 residues long. Germline CDR1 reads MNHEY; CDR2 reads SMNVEV (reference sequence). The CDR3 DNA follows: TGTGCCAGCAGTTTCCACGACAGGGTCTCCTACAATGAGCAGTTCTTC. It specifies CASSFHDRVSYNEQFF.

The chain uses TRBV5-1 and TRBJ2-2; 8 positions agree with TRBD1. V gave up 1 base and J gave up 4 bases; unmatched junction bases: 6. The germline gives CDR1 SGHRS, CDR2 YFSETQ. CDR3 length: 16 residues. CDR3 bases: TGCGCCAGCAGCTTGAGGAGGACAGGGCTCACCGGGGAGCTGTTTTTT. Protein product: CASSLRRTGLTGELFF.

The chain combines TRBV5-1 with TRBJ2-2; TRBD1 matches 7 bases. The V gene's germline CDR1 is SGHRS and CDR2 YFSETQ. V gave up 4 bases and J gave up 6 bases; unmatched junction bases: 6. The CDR3 consists of 14 residues. CDR3 DNA sequence: TGCGCCAGCAGCCTCGACAGGGTGGCCGGGGAGCTGTTTTTT. Its protein is CASSLDRVAGELFF.

This clone was seen just once. The gene calls are TRBV19 and TRBJ1-1; no clear D. The CDR3 spans 15 residues. In germline, CDR1 is LNHDA, CDR2 SQIVND (reference sequence). Trimming took 3 bases from V and 0 from J, leaving 11 bases between them. The CDR3 region has the DNA TGTGCCAGTAGTATCTCCGGCGGAATGAACACTGAAGCTTTCTTT. Amino acids: CASSISGGMNTEAFF.

The CDR3 DNA reads TGCGCCAGCAGCCAACCCGGACTAGCGGGCACAGATACGCAGTATTTT. Amino acid sequence: CASSQPGLAGTDTQYF. This sequence joins TRBV4-1 and TRBJ2-3, with 10 bases lining up with TRBD2. This CDR3 spans 16 amino acids. The germline gives CDR1 MGHRA, CDR2 YSYEKL. V gave up 2 bases and J gave up 1 base; unmatched junction bases: 3.